What follows are 21 T cell receptor beta chains derived from one specimen sequenced in a study of OX40 agonist ivuxolimab in advanced cancers. This table comes from immunoSEQ multiplex PCR, and its TCRdb copy is limited to in-frame clones, with some not included. The data hold roughly 70,000 clones, with 86% observed a single time. The input for sequencing was CD4+ or CD8+ T cells sorted from blood, taken in a trial of the OX40 agonist ivuxolimab. Receptor source: an adult with an advanced solid tumor such as melanoma, head and neck, liver or kidney cancer.

The gene calls are TRBV6-5 and TRBJ1-3; TRBD1 agrees at 7 bases. Unmatched junction bases numbered 8, after V lost 6 bases and J lost 9 bases. Germline V gene data show CDR1 as MNHEY and CDR2 as SVGAGI. CDR3 size: 13 residues. The CDR3 protein is CASRRTGLGTIYF. DNA for the CDR3: TGTGCCAGCAGGCGGACAGGATTGGGCACCATATATTTT.

In its sample, this clone was seen once. The chain links TRBV19 to TRBJ1-1, with D uncertain. This CDR3 has 13 amino acids. CDR1 and CDR2 (germline): LNHDA, SQIVND (reference sequence). The V gene lost 3 bases and the J gene lost 4 bases, with 9 bases spanning the gap. This CDR3 reads CASSINAVTEAFF. The CDR3 DNA sequence: TGTGCCAGTAGTATCAATGCTGTCACTGAAGCTTTCTTT.

This chain uses TRBV11-2 with TRBJ2-3, with TRBD2 matching over 12 bases. V was pared by 7 bases and J by 4 bases, with 12 bases of the junction left unmatched. Per germline, CDR1 SGHAT and CDR2 FQNNGV. This CDR3 has 17 amino acids. CDR3 bases: TGTGCCAGCACCCCTGGACTAGCGGGGCAAGCTGCAGATACGCAGTATTTT. Residues: CASTPGLAGQAADTQYF.

The chain is built from TRBV7-2 and TRBJ1-2; D is uncertain. Germline lookup yields CDR1 SGHTA and CDR2 FQGNSA. The CDR3 sequence is 13 residues long. V lost 5 bases and J 4 bases, leaving 11 bases between the germline ends. CDR3 in amino acids: CASSPDGPYGYTF. The CDR3 DNA follows: TGTGCCAGCAGCCCCGACGGCCCCTATGGCTACACCTTC.

This clone was detected once. The V and J genes are TRBV2 and TRBJ2-3, with 9 bases that match TRBD2. Germline lookup yields CDR1 SNHLY and CDR2 FYNNEI. CDR3 length: 17 residues. The J segment lost 2 bases and the V segment lost 0 bases, leaving 6 bases of the junction unmatched. Written as DNA, the CDR3 is TGTGCCAGCAGTGAAGCTAGGCTAGCGGGATACACAGATACGCAGTATTTT. Translating gives CASSEARLAGYTDTQYF.

J is TRBJ1-5 and V is TRBV6-1; tentative D call: TRBD1 (6 bases). CDR1 and CDR2 (germline): MNHNS, SASEGT. The CDR3 extends over 13 amino acids. Between the trimmed V and J ends, which lost 6 bases and 6 bases, there was a span of 12 bases. CDR3 nucleotides: TGTGCCAGCAGACCAGACAGGTCTCAGCCCCAGCATTTT. Protein: CASRPDRSQPQHF.

This chain links TRBV27 with TRBJ1-5; 8 nucleotides agree with TRBD1. Unmatched junction bases numbered 5, after V lost 4 bases and J lost 3 bases. CDR1 is MNHEY and CDR2 is SMNVEV in the germline V gene (reference sequence). The CDR3 extends over 15 amino acids. The CDR3 is CASSSRDRNNQPQHF. The CDR3, as DNA: TGTGCCAGCAGTTCCCGGGACAGGAACAATCAGCCCCAGCATTTT.

This clone was detected only a few times. The V and J genes are TRBV18 and TRBJ1-2, with TRBD1 matching over 7 bases. With V trimmed by 3 bases and J by 6 bases, 10 bases remained unmatched. Germline assignment: CDR1 KGHSH and CDR2 LQKENI. This CDR3 is built from 15 residues. The CDR3 nucleotides read TGTGCCAGCTCACCCCCATGGTCAGGGGGAGATGGCTACACCTTC. Its protein is CASSPPWSGGDGYTF.

V and J are TRBV27 and TRBJ2-7; 8 bases line up with TRBD2. There are 15 residues in the CDR3. CDR1 MNHEY and CDR2 SMNVEV come from the germline V gene (reference sequence). The V and J ends lost 3 bases and 3 bases, in that order; junction bases with no gene match: 7. CDR3 nucleotide sequence: TGTGCCAGCAGTTTGGAAGCGGGAGCCGACTACGAGCAGTACTTC. Translated, it gives CASSLEAGADYEQYF.

This chain connects TRBV11-3 to TRBJ1-1; D is uncertain. With 2 bases removed from V and 2 bases from J, the gap between germline ends came to 6 bases. Looked up from germline, CDR1 is SGHNT and CDR2 is YENEEA. The CDR3 runs to 13 residues. CDR3: CASSLTPNTEAFF. The CDR3 nucleotides read TGTGCCAGCAGCTTAACCCCAAACACTGAAGCTTTCTTT.

This chain links TRBV18 with TRBJ2-7; weak D call: TRBD1 (6 bases). This CDR3 is 14 amino acids long. V shed 3 bases and J shed 3 bases, with 12 bases lying between them. Germline V gene sequence: CDR1 KGHSH, CDR2 LQKENI. The CDR3 region is CASSPDRDDYEQYF. In DNA form, the CDR3 reads TGTGCCAGCTCACCGGACAGAGACGACTACGAGCAGTACTTC.

The rearrangement joins TRBV28 to TRBJ2-7, with a weak D call TRBD2 (5 bases). Trimming cost V 5 bases and J 4 bases, with 9 bases left between them. The CDR3 is made up of 12 amino acids. Germline CDR1 and CDR2: MDHEN and SYDVKM. CDR3 residues: CASSPLGYEQYF. CDR3 nucleotides: TGTGCCAGCAGTCCACTAGGATACGAGCAGTACTTC.

The gene calls are TRBV19 and TRBJ2-7, with 7 bases lining up with TRBD1. CDR1 is LNHDA and CDR2 is SQIVND in the germline V gene (reference sequence). V lost 6 bases, J lost 5 bases, and 7 bases stayed unmatched. The CDR3 is 13 residues long. The CDR3 DNA reads TGTGCCAGTAGGCTGACAGGGCTCCACGAGCAGTACTTC. Amino acid sequence: CASRLTGLHEQYF.

The chain is built from TRBV14 and TRBJ1-5; D may be TRBD1 (5 bases). V was trimmed by 1 base and J by 7 bases, leaving 14 bases between them. Germline-derived CDR1 and CDR2 are SGHDN and FVKESK. This CDR3 comprises 15 residues. The CDR3 DNA reads as TGTGCCAGCAGCCAAGGCTCTGGGGCCGGGCAGCCCCAGCATTTT. It is translated as CASSQGSGAGQPQHF. Full variable domain (remainder filled in from reference TRBV14 and TRBJ1-5): EAGVTQFPSHSVIEKGQTVTLRCDPISGHDNLYWYRRVMGKEIKFLLHFVKESKQDESGMPNNRFLAERTGGTYSTLKVQPAELEDSGVYFCASSQGSGAGQPQHFGDGTRLSIL.

This clone appeared once. The chain couples TRBV11-1 to TRBJ1-1; D not resolved. Germline loops: CDR1 SGHAT, CDR2 FQDESV (reference sequence). The CDR3 covers 12 residues. Trimming took off 5 bases at V and 1 base at J, with 5 bases between the two ends. For the CDR3, the DNA is TGTGCCAGCAGCGCCCAGAACACTGAAGCTTTCTTT. Encoded protein: CASSAQNTEAFF.

Details on this clone: The CDR3 end shows no conserved phenylalanine or tryptophan, and so a read error is likely. The chain links TRBV2 to TRBJ1-2; D gene unclear. The V end was cut by 1 base, the J end by 1 base, with 4 bases between. Germline V gene data show CDR1 as SNHLY and CDR2 as FYNNEI. The CDR3 consists of 13 residues. The CDR3 loop reads CASSEDRNYGYTL. The CDR3 bases are TGTGCCAGCAGTGAAGACCGTAACTATGGCTACACCCTC.

The V call is TRBV11-3, the J call TRBJ2-7; 7 bases map to TRBD2. The CDR3 is 13 amino acids. Trimming cost V 2 bases and J 7 bases; bases outside gene matches: 5. CDR1 and CDR2 (germline): SGHNT, YENEEA. The CDR3 sequence is CASSLIPAGEQYF. The CDR3 nucleotides are TGTGCCAGCAGCTTAATCCCAGCGGGAGAGCAGTACTTC. The variable domain in full, completed from reference TRBV11-3 and TRBJ2-7, reads EAGVVQSPRYKIIEKKQPVAFWCNPISGHNTLYWYLQNLGQGPELLIRYENEEAVDDSQLPKDRFSAERLKGVDSTLKIQPAELGDSAVYLCASSLIPAGEQYFGPGTRLTVT.

V and J are TRBV10-3 and TRBJ1-1; 7 bases match TRBD1. Looked up from germline, CDR1 is ENHRY and CDR2 is SYGVKD. V was clipped by 6 bases and J by 6 bases; unmatched bases: 4. This CDR3 region has 12 residues. CDR3 bases: TGTGCCATCAGCCCGACAGGGCCTGAAGCTTTCTTT. Translating it yields CAISPTGPEAFF.

The chain has TRBV29-1 and TRBJ1-1; D is undetermined. Per the germline V gene, CDR1 is SQVTM and CDR2 is ANQGSEA. The CDR3 sequence is 14 residues long. V was cut by 3 bases and J by 1 base, with 12 bases left in between. The CDR3, as DNA: TGCAGCGTTGAGGGTAGGGAGAAGAACACTGAAGCTTTCTTT. Translated: CSVEGREKNTEAFF.

The chain couples TRBV6-1 to TRBJ2-7; D is unclear. Germline V gives CDR1 MNHNS, CDR2 SASEGT. CDR3 length: 11 residues. V lost 4 bases and J 2 bases, leaving 3 bases between the germline ends. The CDR3 spells CASSGTYEQYF. As DNA, the CDR3 is TGTGCCAGCAGTGGGACCTACGAGCAGTACTTC.

This chain connects TRBV7-2 to TRBJ2-7; unclear D gene. Between the trimmed V and J ends, which lost 1 base and 6 bases, there was a span of 4 bases. Germline values: CDR1 SGHTA, CDR2 FQGNSA. The CDR3 has 11 amino acids. CDR3 in amino acids: CASSLDLEQYF. The CDR3 DNA follows: TGTGCCAGCAGCTTAGATCTCGAGCAGTACTTC.